These T cell receptor beta chains were read from a single sample in a study of blood T cell repertoires in COVID-19. Data came from immunoSEQ multiplex PCR; TCRdb stores just in-frame clones and leaves some out. The sample includes roughly 98,000 clones, about 85% of them seen just once. Sequenced material: peripheral blood. Every receptor here comes from a woman aged 70-85 years with active or convalescent COVID-19. Both conserved end residues are part of each CDR3. D genes are given only for firm matches. The size entry is marked missing in some rows and otherwise reads once, few, many or a size class.

>TRBD1|TRBJ1-2|NA|TRBV10-3
TGTGCCATCAGGGGACAGGGGATCGTTGGCTACACCTTC
CAIRGQGIVGYTF
>NA|TRBJ1-5|NA|TRBV24-1
TGTGCCACCAGTGATCCCCGGGACGGGAGGAATCAGCCCCAGCATTTT
CATSDPRDGRNQPQHF
>NA|TRBJ2-4|NA|TRBV9
TGTGCCAGCAGCGCCACAGGGTCGGGCAAAAACATTCAGTACTTC
CASSATGSGKNIQYF
>TRBD1|TRBJ2-1|NA|TRBV7-2
TGTGCCAGTCGACAGGGGGAAAGTGAGCAGTTCTTC
CASRQGESEQFF
>NA|TRBJ1-1|NA|TRBV6-1
TGTGCCAGCAGTGAAGCGCGGGGTTGGAGCACTGAAGCTTTCTTT
CASSEARGWSTEAFF
>NA|TRBJ2-7|NA|TRBV2
TGTGCCAGCAGTGTATTCGTGCCGCGGTTC
CASSVFVPRF
>NA|TRBJ1-2|NA|TRBV7-8
TGTGCCAGCAGCGCCAGGTGGTCTGACGGAGGCTACACCTTC
CASSARWSDGGYTF
>NA|TRBJ1-4|NA|TRBV24-1
TGTGCCACCAGTGATTCAGCGGGTTTGTCTAATGAAAAACTGTTTTTT
CATSDSAGLSNEKLFF
>NA|TRBJ2-7|once|TRBV7-2
TGTGCCAGCAGCTTAGCGACGGGGATTGCCTATCCCCTTGACGAGCAGTACTTC
CASSLATGIAYPLDEQYF
>NA|TRBJ2-1|once|TRBV7-9
TGTGCCAGCAGCTTGGCTAGCGACTACAATGAGCAGTTCTTC
CASSLASDYNEQFF
>NA|TRBJ1-3|once|TRBV2
TGTGCCAGCAGTGGAGAGATCTCTGGAAACACCATATATTTT
CASSGEISGNTIYF
>NA|TRBJ2-3|NA|TRBV11-2
TGTGCCAGCAGCTTACAGGGGCAAAGCACAGATACGCAGTATTTT
CASSLQGQSTDTQYF
>TRBD1|TRBJ1-2|NA|TRBV25-1
TGTGCCAGCAGTGAATCCGGGGACAGGGGAAGGCGATACTATGGCTACACCTTC
CASSESGDRGRRYYGYTF
>NA|TRBJ2-3|NA|TRBV5-1
TGCGCCAGCAGGATTAAGGGGTCGACAGATACGCAGTATTTT
CASRIKGSTDTQYF
>TRBD2|TRBJ2-1|NA|TRBV6-2/TRBV6-3
TGTGCCAGCAGTGGCCTTCTCACTCCGGCGAAACTAGCGGACCGCTCAAATGAGCAGTTCTTC
CASSGLLTPAKLADRSNEQFF
>NA|TRBJ2-2|NA|TRBV18
TGTGCCAGCTCATCGACAGGTACCGGGGAGCTGTTTTTT
CASSSTGTGELFF
>NA|TRBJ2-7|NA|TRBV3-1/TRBV3-2
TGTGCCAGCAGCTACTACGCGCCTAACAAAGGGGACGAGCAGTACTTC
CASSYYAPNKGDEQYF
>TRBD2|TRBJ2-1|NA|TRBV7-6
TGTGCCAGCAGCCTGATAAGCGGGGGAGTCTACAATGAGCAGTTCTTC
CASSLISGGVYNEQFF
>NA|TRBJ1-6|NA|TRBV5-6
TGTGCCAGCAGCTTGCCTAGTTCACCCCTCCACTTT
CASSLPSSPLHF
>TRBD2|TRBJ2-3|NA|TRBV5-1
TGCGCCAGCAGCTCTGGGGCCGCTAGCGGGGGGACAGATACGCAGTATTTT
CASSSGAASGGTDTQYF
>NA|TRBJ2-1|NA|TRBV12-3/TRBV12-4
TGTGCCAGCAGCCCTCGGAATGAGCAGTTCTTC
CASSPRNEQFF
>NA|TRBJ2-4|NA|TRBV5-1
TGCGCCAGCAGCCGGGGGACAGTCGGGGAAAACATTCAGTACTTC
CASSRGTVGENIQYF
>TRBD1|TRBJ2-7|NA|TRBV7-8
TGTGCCAGCAGCGCCGGGACAGGGGCCTACGAGCAGTACTTC
CASSAGTGAYEQYF
>TRBD2|TRBJ2-3|NA|TRBV11-2
TGTGCCAGCAGGACTAGCGGGGGGAACACAGATACGCAGTATTTT
CASRTSGGNTDTQYF
>TRBD1|TRBJ2-7|once|TRBV25-1
TGTGCCAGCAGTCCCTCGGACAGGGGGCGAGACGAGCAGTACTTC
CASSPSDRGRDEQYF
>TRBD1|TRBJ2-7|NA|TRBV6-5
TGTGCCAGCAGGAGCCAAGGACAGGTCGCCTACGAGCAGTACTTC
CASRSQGQVAYEQYF